This T cell receptor (beta chain) was found in a study of Graves' ophthalmopathy and Graves' hyperthyroidism. Amplification of the TCR beta CDR3 regions used RNA transcripts (as template). HTBI primers were used in a first-round RT-PCR, which preceded a second-round multiplex PCR. TCRdb passed the multiplex PCR reads through MiXCR, listing each CDR3 protein once. This sample has hundreds of thousands of distinct CDR3 sequences, with around a fifth found just once. This clonotype was seen many times. V was shortened by 3 bases and J by 7 bases, with 12 bases between the two germline ends. The CDR3 sequence is 13 residues long.

The chain links TRBV12-3 or TRBV12-4 to TRBJ2-5, with D possibly being TRBD2 (5 bases). This receptor was identified in a woman aged 18-29 years with stable Graves' hyperthyroidism. Some clones in this sample may be carry-over from other donors' samples. What was sequenced was peripheral blood. CDR3 protein: CASSFRGLGTQYF. In DNA, the CDR3 is TGTGCCAGCAGTTTTCGGGGATTAGGGACCCAGTACTTC.